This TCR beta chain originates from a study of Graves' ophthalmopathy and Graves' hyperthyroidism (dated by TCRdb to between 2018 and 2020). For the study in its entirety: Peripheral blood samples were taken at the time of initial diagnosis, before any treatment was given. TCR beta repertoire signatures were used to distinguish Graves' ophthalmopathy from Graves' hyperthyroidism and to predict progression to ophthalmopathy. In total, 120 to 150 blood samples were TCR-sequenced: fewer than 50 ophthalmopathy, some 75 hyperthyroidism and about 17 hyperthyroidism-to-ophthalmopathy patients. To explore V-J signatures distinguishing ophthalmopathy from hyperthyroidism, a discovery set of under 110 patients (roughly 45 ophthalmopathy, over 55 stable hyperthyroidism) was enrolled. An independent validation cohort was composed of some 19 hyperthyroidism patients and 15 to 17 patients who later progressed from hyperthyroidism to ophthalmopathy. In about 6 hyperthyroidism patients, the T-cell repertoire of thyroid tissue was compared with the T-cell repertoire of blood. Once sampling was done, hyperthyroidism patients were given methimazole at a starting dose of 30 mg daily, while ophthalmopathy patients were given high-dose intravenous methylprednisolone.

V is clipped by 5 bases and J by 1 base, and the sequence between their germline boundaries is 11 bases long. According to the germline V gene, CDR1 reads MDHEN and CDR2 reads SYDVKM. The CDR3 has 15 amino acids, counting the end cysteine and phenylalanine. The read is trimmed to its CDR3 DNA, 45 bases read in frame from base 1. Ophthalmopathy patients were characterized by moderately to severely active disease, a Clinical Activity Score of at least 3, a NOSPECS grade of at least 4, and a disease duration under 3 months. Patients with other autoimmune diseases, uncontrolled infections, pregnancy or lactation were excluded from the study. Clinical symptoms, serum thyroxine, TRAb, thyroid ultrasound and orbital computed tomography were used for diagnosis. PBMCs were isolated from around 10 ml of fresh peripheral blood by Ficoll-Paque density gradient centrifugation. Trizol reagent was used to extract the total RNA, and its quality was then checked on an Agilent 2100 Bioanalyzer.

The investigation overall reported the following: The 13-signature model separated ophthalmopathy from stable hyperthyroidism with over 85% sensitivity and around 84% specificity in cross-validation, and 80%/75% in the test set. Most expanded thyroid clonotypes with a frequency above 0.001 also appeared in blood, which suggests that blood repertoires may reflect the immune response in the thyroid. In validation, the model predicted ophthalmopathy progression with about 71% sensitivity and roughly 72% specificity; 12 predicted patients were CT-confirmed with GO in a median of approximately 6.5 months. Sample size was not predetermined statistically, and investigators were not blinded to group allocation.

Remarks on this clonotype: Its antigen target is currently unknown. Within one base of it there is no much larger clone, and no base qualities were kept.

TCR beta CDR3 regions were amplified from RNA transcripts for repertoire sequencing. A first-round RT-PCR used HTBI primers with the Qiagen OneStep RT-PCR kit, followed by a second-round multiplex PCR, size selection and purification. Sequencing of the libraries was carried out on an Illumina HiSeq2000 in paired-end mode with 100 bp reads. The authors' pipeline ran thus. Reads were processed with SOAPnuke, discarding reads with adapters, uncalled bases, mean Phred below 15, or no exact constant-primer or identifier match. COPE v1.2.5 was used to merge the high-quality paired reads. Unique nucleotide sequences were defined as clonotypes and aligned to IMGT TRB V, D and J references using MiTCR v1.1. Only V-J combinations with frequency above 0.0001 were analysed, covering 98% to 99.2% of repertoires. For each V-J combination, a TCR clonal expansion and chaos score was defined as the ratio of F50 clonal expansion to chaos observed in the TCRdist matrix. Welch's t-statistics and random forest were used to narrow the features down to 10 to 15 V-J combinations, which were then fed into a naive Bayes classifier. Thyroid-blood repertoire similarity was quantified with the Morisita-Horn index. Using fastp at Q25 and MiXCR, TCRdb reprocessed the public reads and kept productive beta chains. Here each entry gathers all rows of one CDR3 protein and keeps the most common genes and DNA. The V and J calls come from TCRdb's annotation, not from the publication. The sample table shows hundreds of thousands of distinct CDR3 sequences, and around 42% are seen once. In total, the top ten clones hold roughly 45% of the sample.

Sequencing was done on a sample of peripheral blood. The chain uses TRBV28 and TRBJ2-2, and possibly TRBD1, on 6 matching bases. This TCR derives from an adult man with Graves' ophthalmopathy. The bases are TGTGCCAGCAGTCCTCCGACAGGGAACACCGGGGAGCTGTTTTTT. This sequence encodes CASSPPTGNTGELFF.